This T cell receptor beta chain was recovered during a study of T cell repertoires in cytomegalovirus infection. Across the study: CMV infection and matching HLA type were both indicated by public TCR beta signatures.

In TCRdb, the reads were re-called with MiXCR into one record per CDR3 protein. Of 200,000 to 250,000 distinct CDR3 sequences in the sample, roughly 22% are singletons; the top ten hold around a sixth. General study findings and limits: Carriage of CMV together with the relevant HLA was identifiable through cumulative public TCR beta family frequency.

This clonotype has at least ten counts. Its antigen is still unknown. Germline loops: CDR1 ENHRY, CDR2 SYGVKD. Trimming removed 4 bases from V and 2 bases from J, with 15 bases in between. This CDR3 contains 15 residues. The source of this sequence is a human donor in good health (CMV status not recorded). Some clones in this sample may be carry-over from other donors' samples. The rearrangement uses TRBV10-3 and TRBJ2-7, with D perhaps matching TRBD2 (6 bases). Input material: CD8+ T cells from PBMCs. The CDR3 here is CAISALRGNPYEQYF. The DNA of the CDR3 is TGTGCCATCAGTGCCCTGCGGGGAAACCCCTACGAGCAGTACTTC.